The clone carrying this T cell receptor beta chain was counted only a few times. The V gene end was trimmed by 5 bases and the J gene end by 4 bases; junction bases not matched to a gene: 6. The germline V gene encodes CDR1 SGHVT and CDR2 SQSDAQ. The CDR3 runs to 15 residues. The source of the sample is a study of spatial heterogeneity in lung cancer. Described time point: sample taken at primary tumor resection. The study sequenced unsorted whole RNA from tumor, nontumor lung or frozen PBMC. Patients with untreated early-stage non-small cell lung cancer, numbering approximately 70, were the donors. All TCR cDNA molecules were individually tagged with a unique molecular identifier. Via MiXCR, TCRdb re-called the 5' RACE reads, giving one row per CDR3 protein. The repertoire consists of about 38,000 distinct CDR3 sequences, with 6.5% to 9% occurring once and the leading ten covering approximately 30%.

The source is a male donor with early-stage non-small cell lung cancer. The sequencing used PBMCs, collected at surgery. The chain employs TRBV7-4 and TRBJ1-3, with 9 bases aligning to TRBD1. This CDR3 is CASSRDRAKGNTIYF. The CDR3 bases are TGTGCCAGCAGCCGGGACAGGGCTAAAGGAAACACCATATATTTT. The full variable domain, rest sourced from reference TRBV7-4 and TRBJ1-3, is GAGVSQSPRYKVAKRGRDVALRCDSISGHVTLYWYRQTLGQGSEVLTYSQSDAQRDKSGRPSGRFSAERPERSVSTLKIQRTEQGDSAVYLCASSRDRAKGNTIYFGEGSWLTVV.